This entry features one T cell receptor (beta chain) sequence. Its target is unknown. One end of the junction varies from germline; a read error may be responsible. The CDR3 consists of 15 residues. Germline CDR1 and CDR2: SEHNR and FQNEAQ (reference sequence). The template for TCR beta VDJ and CDR3 sequence profiling was genomic DNA. TCRdb re-called the reads with MiXCR, one entry per CDR3 protein. This table holds 270,000 or so distinct CDR3 sequences, around 82% found once. All sequencing subjects had displayed CD8+CD57+ cell expansion on flow cytometry. The patients, all of them, had severe acquired aplastic anemia. The data were obtained in a study of CD8+CD57+ T cells in acquired aplastic anemia. Study results and limitations: Between the patient and control groups, CD8+ Simpson's diversity did not differ significantly. Patients and controls shared 25 to 30 CD8+ CDR3 sequences, which appeared highly expressed in patients and within their immunodominant clones.

The sample comprised sorted CD4+, CD8+, or CD8+CD57+ T cells (not recorded which) from PBMCs. The clonotype was recovered from a human donor with aplastic anemia. This chain connects TRBV7-9 to TRBJ1-1; perhaps TRBD1 as D (5 bases). CDR3 loop: CASSLVAGAGTEAFF. The DNA for the CDR3 is TGTGCCAGCAGTTTAGTGGCCGGGGCGGGCACTGAAGCTTTCTTT.